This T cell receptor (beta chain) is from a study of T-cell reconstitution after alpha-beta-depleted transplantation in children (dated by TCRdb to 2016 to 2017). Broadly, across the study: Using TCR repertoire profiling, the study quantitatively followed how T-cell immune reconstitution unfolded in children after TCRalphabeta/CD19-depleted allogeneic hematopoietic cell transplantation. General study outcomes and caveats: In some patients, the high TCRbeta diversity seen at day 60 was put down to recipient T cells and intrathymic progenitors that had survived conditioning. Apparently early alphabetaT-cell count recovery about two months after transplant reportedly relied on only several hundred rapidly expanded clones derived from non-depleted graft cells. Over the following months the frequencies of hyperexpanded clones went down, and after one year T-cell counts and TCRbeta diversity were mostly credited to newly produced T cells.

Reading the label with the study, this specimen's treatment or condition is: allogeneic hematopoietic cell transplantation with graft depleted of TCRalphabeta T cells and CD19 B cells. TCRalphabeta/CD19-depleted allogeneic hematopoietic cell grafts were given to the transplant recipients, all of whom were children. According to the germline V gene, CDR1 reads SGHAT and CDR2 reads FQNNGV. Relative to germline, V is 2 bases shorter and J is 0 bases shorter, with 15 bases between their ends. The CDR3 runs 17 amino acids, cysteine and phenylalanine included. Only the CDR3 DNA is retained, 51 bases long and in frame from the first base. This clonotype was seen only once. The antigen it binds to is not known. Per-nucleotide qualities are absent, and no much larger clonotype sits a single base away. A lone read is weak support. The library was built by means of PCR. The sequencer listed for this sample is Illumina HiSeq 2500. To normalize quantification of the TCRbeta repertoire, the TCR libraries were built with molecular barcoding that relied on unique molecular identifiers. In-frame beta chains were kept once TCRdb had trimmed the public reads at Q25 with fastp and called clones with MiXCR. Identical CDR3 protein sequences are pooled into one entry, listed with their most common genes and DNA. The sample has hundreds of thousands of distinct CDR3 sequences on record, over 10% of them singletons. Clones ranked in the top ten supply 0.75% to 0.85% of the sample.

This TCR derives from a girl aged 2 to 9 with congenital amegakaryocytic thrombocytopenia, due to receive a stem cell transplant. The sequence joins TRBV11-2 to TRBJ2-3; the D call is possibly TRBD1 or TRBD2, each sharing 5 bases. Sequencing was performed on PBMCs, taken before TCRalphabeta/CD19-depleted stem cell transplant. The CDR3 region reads CASSLWGPSGSTDTQYF. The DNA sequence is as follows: TGTGCCAGCAGCTTATGGGGCCCCAGCGGCAGCACAGATACGCAGTATTTT.